One T cell receptor beta chain is described in this entry. The antigen is not known. The data derive from a study of cytomegalovirus exposure and HLA in healthy donors. At the level of the study: It was reported in a later analysis that the same platform had been used for the 120 validation repertoires as for the 666 first-cohort repertoires. Findings and caveats of the study: According to the study, 160 or so TCR beta chains were cytomegalovirus-associated. Reports indicated that the classifier achieved high specificity and sensitivity in diagnosing cytomegalovirus status. The finding came from a later analysis; first-cohort TCR clusters tended to co-occur in the roughly 120 validation repertoires.

This table comes from immunoSEQ multiplex PCR, and its TCRdb copy is limited to in-frame clones, with some not included. Among some 79,000 clones listed, just under 95% were seen once. The receptor comes from a woman between 18 and 30 years old in good health and CMV-seropositive. The sequencing input was PBMCs.

DNA for the CDR3: TGTGCCAGCAGTATCCAGGGGTCCCGCTCCTATAATTCACCCCTCCACTTT. It translates to CASSIQGSRSYNSPLHF. This sequence joins TRBV28 and TRBJ1-6; D might be TRBD1 (6 bases). Germline CDR1 is MDHEN and CDR2 is SYDVKM. The CDR3 contains 17 residues. Trimming removed 5 bases at V and 0 bases at J, with 14 bases between.